A selection of T cell receptor beta chains follows, all from one sample in a study of CD8 T cells in Susac syndrome. TCRdb reprocessed the immunoSEQ multiplex PCR reads via MiXCR and lists one record per CDR3 protein. The sample consists of about 200,000 distinct CDR3 sequences, around 96% of them appearing once. The sequenced sample was CD4+ T cells from PBMCs. All receptors derive from a human donor with multiple sclerosis. Each CDR3 is given with its conserved first and last residue. The order of the fields is CDR3 protein, CDR3 DNA, V gene, clone size, D gene, J gene. A D gene is named only where the DNA matches it firmly. Some rows have no size entry. The others give once, few or many, or a class for an expanded clone.

cdr3_aa: CSASFDRGSITEAFF; cdr3_nt: TGCAGTGCTTCTTTCGACAGGGGGTCGATCACTGAAGCTTTCTTT; v_call: TRBV20-1; clone_size: .; d_call: TRBD1; j_call: TRBJ1-1
cdr3_aa: CASSQDPSSGVTIYF; cdr3_nt: TGTGCCAGCAGCCAAGATCCCAGTTCTGGAGTCACCATATATTTT; v_call: TRBV3-1; clone_size: .; d_call: .; j_call: TRBJ1-3
cdr3_aa: CASSPQGLGEQYF; cdr3_nt: TGTGCCAGCAGCCCCCAGGGCTTAGGCGAGCAGTACTTC; v_call: TRBV9; clone_size: .; d_call: .; j_call: TRBJ2-7
cdr3_aa: CAWSTTRQGEAFF; cdr3_nt: TGTGCCTGGAGCACAACCAGACAGGGTGAAGCTTTCTTT; v_call: TRBV30; clone_size: .; d_call: TRBD1; j_call: TRBJ1-1
cdr3_aa: CATKLLVADTQYF; cdr3_nt: TGTGCCACTAAACTTTTGGTCGCAGATACGCAGTATTTT; v_call: TRBV27; clone_size: once; d_call: .; j_call: TRBJ2-3
cdr3_aa: CASGPWAGELFF; cdr3_nt: TGTGCTAGTGGTCCTTGGGCCGGGGAGCTGTTTTTT; v_call: TRBV12-5; clone_size: .; d_call: .; j_call: TRBJ2-2
cdr3_aa: CSASRPGGETQYF; cdr3_nt: TGCAGTGCTAGCCGTCCCGGGGGTGAGACCCAGTACTTC; v_call: TRBV20-1; clone_size: .; d_call: .; j_call: TRBJ2-5
cdr3_aa: CSARFEARINNEQFF; cdr3_nt: TGCAGTGCTAGATTTGAGGCTAGAATAAATAATGAGCAGTTCTTC; v_call: TRBV20-1; clone_size: .; d_call: .; j_call: TRBJ2-1
cdr3_aa: CASSETGLRLGQFF; cdr3_nt: TGTGCCAGCAGTGAAACGGGACTTCGCCTTGGCCAGTTCTTC; v_call: TRBV2; clone_size: .; d_call: .; j_call: TRBJ2-1
cdr3_aa: CASSQGLAGGKETQYF; cdr3_nt: TGTGCCAGCAGCCAAGGACTAGCGGGAGGGAAAGAGACCCAGTACTTC; v_call: TRBV3-1; clone_size: .; d_call: TRBD2; j_call: TRBJ2-5
cdr3_aa: CASRLSNQPQHF; cdr3_nt: TGTGCCAGCAGGTTGAGCAATCAGCCCCAGCATTTT; v_call: TRBV2; clone_size: .; d_call: .; j_call: TRBJ1-5
cdr3_aa: CATSSVWADTQYF; cdr3_nt: TGTGCCACCAGCAGCGTTTGGGCAGATACGCAGTATTTT; v_call: TRBV15; clone_size: .; d_call: .; j_call: TRBJ2-3
cdr3_aa: CSSQRDRSYNEQFF; cdr3_nt: TGCAGCTCGCAGCGGGATAGGTCCTACAATGAGCAGTTCTTC; v_call: TRBV29-1; clone_size: .; d_call: TRBD2; j_call: TRBJ2-1
cdr3_aa: CASVAASYNEQFF; cdr3_nt: TGTGCCAGCGTAGCCGCCTCCTACAATGAGCAGTTCTTC; v_call: TRBV27; clone_size: once; d_call: .; j_call: TRBJ2-1
cdr3_aa: CASSLKGDQPQHF; cdr3_nt: TGTGCCAGCAGTTTAAAGGGGGATCAGCCCCAGCATTTT; v_call: TRBV12-3/TRBV12-4; clone_size: .; d_call: .; j_call: TRBJ1-5
cdr3_aa: CASSLGLAGTDTQYF; cdr3_nt: TGTGCCAGCAGCTTGGGACTAGCGGGCACAGATACGCAGTATTTT; v_call: TRBV3-1; clone_size: few; d_call: TRBD2; j_call: TRBJ2-3
cdr3_aa: CASTDRPSSYEQYF; cdr3_nt: TGTGCCAGCACCGACAGACCTTCCTCCTACGAGCAGTACTTC; v_call: TRBV12-3/TRBV12-4; clone_size: .; d_call: .; j_call: TRBJ2-7
cdr3_aa: CASSWSGGYGYTF; cdr3_nt: TGTGCCAGCAGCTGGAGCGGGGGCTATGGCTACACCTTC; v_call: TRBV5-4; clone_size: .; d_call: .; j_call: TRBJ1-2
cdr3_aa: CSAGTEAFF; cdr3_nt: TGCAGCGCTGGCACTGAAGCTTTCTTT; v_call: TRBV29-1; clone_size: few; d_call: .; j_call: TRBJ1-1
cdr3_aa: CASSETSGSTQYF; cdr3_nt: TGTGCCAGCAGCGAGACTAGCGGATCTACGCAGTATTTT; v_call: TRBV11-2; clone_size: .; d_call: TRBD2; j_call: TRBJ2-3
cdr3_aa: CASSQAGAEAQYF; cdr3_nt: TGTGCCAGCAGCCAGGCAGGGGCGGAGGCCCAGTACTTC; v_call: TRBV3-1; clone_size: .; d_call: .; j_call: TRBJ2-5
cdr3_aa: CASSQPGPQETQYF; cdr3_nt: TGCGCCAGCAGTCAACCGGGACCCCAAGAGACCCAGTACTTC; v_call: TRBV23-1; clone_size: .; d_call: .; j_call: TRBJ2-5
cdr3_aa: CASSVALAGYNEQFF; cdr3_nt: TGTGCCAGCAGCGTAGCATTAGCGGGGTACAATGAGCAGTTCTTC; v_call: TRBV9; clone_size: .; d_call: TRBD2; j_call: TRBJ2-1
cdr3_aa: CASSPELDTQYF; cdr3_nt: TGTGCCAGCTCACCAGAGTTGGATACGCAGTATTTT; v_call: TRBV18; clone_size: once; d_call: .; j_call: TRBJ2-3
cdr3_aa: CASSLAVGNPDNEQFF; cdr3_nt: TGTGCCAGCAGCTTGGCCGTAGGGAATCCCGACAATGAGCAGTTCTTC; v_call: TRBV5-4; clone_size: .; d_call: .; j_call: TRBJ2-1
cdr3_aa: CASSLQGQGAKGYTF; cdr3_nt: TGTGCCAGCAGCTTACAAGGACAGGGGGCAAAAGGCTACACCTTC; v_call: TRBV5-4; clone_size: .; d_call: TRBD1; j_call: TRBJ1-2
cdr3_aa: CSATTSGGFNEQFF; cdr3_nt: TGCAGTGCGACCACTAGCGGGGGCTTCAATGAGCAGTTCTTC; v_call: TRBV20-1; clone_size: .; d_call: TRBD2; j_call: TRBJ2-1
cdr3_aa: CASSAERPLDGYTF; cdr3_nt: TGCGCCAGCTCCGCTGAGAGGCCCTTGGATGGCTACACCTTC; v_call: TRBV5-1; clone_size: .; d_call: .; j_call: TRBJ1-2
cdr3_aa: CSAGGHPNYGYTF; cdr3_nt: TGCAGTGCTGGGGGACATCCGAACTATGGCTACACCTTC; v_call: TRBV20-1; clone_size: .; d_call: .; j_call: TRBJ1-2
cdr3_aa: CASSQSGQGPYGYTF; cdr3_nt: TGTGCCAGCAGTCAATCTGGACAGGGGCCCTATGGCTACACCTTC; v_call: TRBV6-6; clone_size: .; d_call: TRBD1; j_call: TRBJ1-2
cdr3_aa: CASSFDRVYDEQYF; cdr3_nt: TGTGCCAGCAGTTTCGACAGGGTGTACGACGAGCAGTACTTC; v_call: TRBV27; clone_size: .; d_call: TRBD1; j_call: TRBJ2-7
cdr3_aa: CSARESRGRGDTQYF; cdr3_nt: TGCAGTGCTAGAGAGTCGCGGGGCCGGGGAGATACGCAGTATTTT; v_call: TRBV20-1; clone_size: .; d_call: .; j_call: TRBJ2-3
cdr3_aa: CASSVGFGTSGPYEQYF; cdr3_nt: TGTGCCAGCAGCGTAGGATTTGGGACTAGCGGGCCCTACGAGCAGTACTTC; v_call: TRBV9; clone_size: .; d_call: TRBD2; j_call: TRBJ2-7
cdr3_aa: CAWSWSGLETQYF; cdr3_nt: TGTGCCTGGAGTTGGTCGGGACTCGAGACCCAGTACTTC; v_call: TRBV30; clone_size: .; d_call: .; j_call: TRBJ2-5
cdr3_aa: CASSRRTGAYEQYF; cdr3_nt: TGTGCCAGTAGTAGAAGGACAGGGGCCTACGAGCAGTACTTC; v_call: TRBV19; clone_size: .; d_call: TRBD1; j_call: TRBJ2-7
cdr3_aa: CASSLFSTGTLTYEQYF; cdr3_nt: TGCGCCAGCAGCTTGTTCTCTACAGGGACTCTAACCTACGAGCAGTACTTC; v_call: TRBV5-1; clone_size: .; d_call: .; j_call: TRBJ2-7
cdr3_aa: CASSLGLEGADNEQFF; cdr3_nt: TGTGCCAGCAGCTTAGGCCTGGAAGGGGCCGACAATGAGCAGTTCTTC; v_call: TRBV13; clone_size: .; d_call: .; j_call: TRBJ2-1
cdr3_aa: CASSQGWSSNQPQHF; cdr3_nt: TGTGCCAGCAGCCAGGGCTGGTCTAGCAATCAGCCCCAGCATTTT; v_call: TRBV3-1; clone_size: .; d_call: .; j_call: TRBJ1-5
cdr3_aa: CASSIPPGQGPNSPLHF; cdr3_nt: TGTGCCAGTAGTATTCCCCCCGGACAGGGGCCTAATTCACCCCTCCACTTT; v_call: TRBV19; clone_size: .; d_call: TRBD1; j_call: TRBJ1-6
cdr3_aa: CASSRSTGLRYGYTF; cdr3_nt: TGTGCCAGCAGTCGATCTACAGGGCTTCGGTATGGCTACACCTTC; v_call: TRBV6-6; clone_size: .; d_call: .; j_call: TRBJ1-2
cdr3_aa: CSALTGSNQPQHF; cdr3_nt: TGCAGCGCGCTGACAGGTAGCAATCAGCCCCAGCATTTT; v_call: TRBV29-1; clone_size: once; d_call: .; j_call: TRBJ1-5
cdr3_aa: CASRFSGTSGGAYEQYF; cdr3_nt: TGTGCAAGTCGCTTTTCCGGGACTAGCGGGGGGGCCTACGAGCAGTACTTC; v_call: TRBV12-2; clone_size: .; d_call: .; j_call: TRBJ2-7
cdr3_aa: CAIASSNIYGYTF; cdr3_nt: TGTGCCATCGCGTCCTCGAATATTTATGGCTACACCTTC; v_call: TRBV24-1; clone_size: .; d_call: .; j_call: TRBJ1-2
cdr3_aa: CASSTEKSDTQYF; cdr3_nt: TGCGCCAGCAGCACCGAAAAATCAGATACGCAGTATTTT; v_call: TRBV5-1; clone_size: .; d_call: .; j_call: TRBJ2-3
cdr3_aa: CASSLEVGRMNTEAFF; cdr3_nt: TGTGCCAGCAGCTTAGAGGTTGGACGGATGAACACTGAAGCTTTCTTT; v_call: TRBV7-9; clone_size: .; d_call: .; j_call: TRBJ1-1
cdr3_aa: CAWNRESTEAFF; cdr3_nt: TGTGCCTGGAACAGGGAGAGCACTGAAGCTTTCTTT; v_call: TRBV30; clone_size: .; d_call: .; j_call: TRBJ1-1
cdr3_aa: CASSPARVQETQYF; cdr3_nt: TGTGCCAGCAGTCCCGCCCGGGTCCAAGAGACCCAGTACTTC; v_call: TRBV14; clone_size: .; d_call: .; j_call: TRBJ2-5
cdr3_aa: CASSYELAGAVF; cdr3_nt: TGTGCCAGCAGTTATGAGTTAGCGGGAGCGGTCTTC; v_call: TRBV28; clone_size: .; d_call: TRBD2; j_call: TRBJ2-1
cdr3_aa: CASGIGRAHTQYF; cdr3_nt: TGTGCCAGCGGGATTGGACGGGCCCATACGCAGTATTTT; v_call: TRBV28; clone_size: .; d_call: .; j_call: TRBJ2-3
cdr3_aa: CSADRTGNNYGYTF; cdr3_nt: TGCAGTGCTGATCGGACAGGGAATAACTATGGCTACACCTTC; v_call: TRBV20-1; clone_size: .; d_call: TRBD1; j_call: TRBJ1-2
cdr3_aa: CASSLAEGDIQYF; cdr3_nt: TGTGCCAGCAGCTTAGCCGAAGGGGACATTCAGTACTTC; v_call: TRBV7-7; clone_size: .; d_call: .; j_call: TRBJ2-4
cdr3_aa: CASSPQGADTEAFF; cdr3_nt: TGTGCCAGCTCACCACAGGGGGCGGACACTGAAGCTTTCTTT; v_call: TRBV18; clone_size: .; d_call: TRBD1; j_call: TRBJ1-1
cdr3_aa: CASSLGTGSLYGYTF; cdr3_nt: TGTGCCAGCAGCTTAGGGACAGGGTCCCTATATGGCTACACCTTC; v_call: TRBV11-3; clone_size: few; d_call: TRBD1; j_call: TRBJ1-2
cdr3_aa: CAWKVSGGVDTQYF; cdr3_nt: TGTGCCTGGAAGGTTAGCGGGGGTGTGGATACGCAGTATTTT; v_call: TRBV30; clone_size: .; d_call: TRBD2; j_call: TRBJ2-3